This TCR beta chain comes out of a study of shared clonotypes between healthy human individuals. Looking at the study overall: The study enrolled a couple of women and three men aged 18 to 49.

Positive CCR7 selection of CD45RO-negative cells yielded the naive CD8 cells, and terminally differentiated effector memory CD45RA+ cells were excluded. Those who donated, Caucasian adults without exception, all lived in Nashville, Tennessee. Study-wide results and caveats: Sampling covered blood only; tissue repertoires likely differ. Non-shared clonotypes had lower generation probabilities than those shared by all four donors.

In germline, CDR1 is MNHEY, CDR2 SMNVEV (reference sequence). This CDR3 has 13 amino acids. Trimming shortened V by 7 bases and J by 2 bases, and 12 bases separated the two germline ends. As regards this clone: Its target is unknown.

The protocol was immunoSEQ multiplex PCR, while the TCRdb copy is restricted to in-frame clones and leaves out a portion. The sample contains about 1,800,000 clones, approximately 95% of which appear only once. This TCR came from a man aged 18 to 29 in good health. The J gene is TRBJ2-7, the V gene TRBV27; D ambiguous. The sequenced sample consisted of naive CD8+ T cells sorted from blood. Here the CDR3 DNA reads TGTGCCAGCAAAGGGCCTGAAGCCTACGAGCAGTACTTC. Encoded protein: CASKGPEAYEQYF.